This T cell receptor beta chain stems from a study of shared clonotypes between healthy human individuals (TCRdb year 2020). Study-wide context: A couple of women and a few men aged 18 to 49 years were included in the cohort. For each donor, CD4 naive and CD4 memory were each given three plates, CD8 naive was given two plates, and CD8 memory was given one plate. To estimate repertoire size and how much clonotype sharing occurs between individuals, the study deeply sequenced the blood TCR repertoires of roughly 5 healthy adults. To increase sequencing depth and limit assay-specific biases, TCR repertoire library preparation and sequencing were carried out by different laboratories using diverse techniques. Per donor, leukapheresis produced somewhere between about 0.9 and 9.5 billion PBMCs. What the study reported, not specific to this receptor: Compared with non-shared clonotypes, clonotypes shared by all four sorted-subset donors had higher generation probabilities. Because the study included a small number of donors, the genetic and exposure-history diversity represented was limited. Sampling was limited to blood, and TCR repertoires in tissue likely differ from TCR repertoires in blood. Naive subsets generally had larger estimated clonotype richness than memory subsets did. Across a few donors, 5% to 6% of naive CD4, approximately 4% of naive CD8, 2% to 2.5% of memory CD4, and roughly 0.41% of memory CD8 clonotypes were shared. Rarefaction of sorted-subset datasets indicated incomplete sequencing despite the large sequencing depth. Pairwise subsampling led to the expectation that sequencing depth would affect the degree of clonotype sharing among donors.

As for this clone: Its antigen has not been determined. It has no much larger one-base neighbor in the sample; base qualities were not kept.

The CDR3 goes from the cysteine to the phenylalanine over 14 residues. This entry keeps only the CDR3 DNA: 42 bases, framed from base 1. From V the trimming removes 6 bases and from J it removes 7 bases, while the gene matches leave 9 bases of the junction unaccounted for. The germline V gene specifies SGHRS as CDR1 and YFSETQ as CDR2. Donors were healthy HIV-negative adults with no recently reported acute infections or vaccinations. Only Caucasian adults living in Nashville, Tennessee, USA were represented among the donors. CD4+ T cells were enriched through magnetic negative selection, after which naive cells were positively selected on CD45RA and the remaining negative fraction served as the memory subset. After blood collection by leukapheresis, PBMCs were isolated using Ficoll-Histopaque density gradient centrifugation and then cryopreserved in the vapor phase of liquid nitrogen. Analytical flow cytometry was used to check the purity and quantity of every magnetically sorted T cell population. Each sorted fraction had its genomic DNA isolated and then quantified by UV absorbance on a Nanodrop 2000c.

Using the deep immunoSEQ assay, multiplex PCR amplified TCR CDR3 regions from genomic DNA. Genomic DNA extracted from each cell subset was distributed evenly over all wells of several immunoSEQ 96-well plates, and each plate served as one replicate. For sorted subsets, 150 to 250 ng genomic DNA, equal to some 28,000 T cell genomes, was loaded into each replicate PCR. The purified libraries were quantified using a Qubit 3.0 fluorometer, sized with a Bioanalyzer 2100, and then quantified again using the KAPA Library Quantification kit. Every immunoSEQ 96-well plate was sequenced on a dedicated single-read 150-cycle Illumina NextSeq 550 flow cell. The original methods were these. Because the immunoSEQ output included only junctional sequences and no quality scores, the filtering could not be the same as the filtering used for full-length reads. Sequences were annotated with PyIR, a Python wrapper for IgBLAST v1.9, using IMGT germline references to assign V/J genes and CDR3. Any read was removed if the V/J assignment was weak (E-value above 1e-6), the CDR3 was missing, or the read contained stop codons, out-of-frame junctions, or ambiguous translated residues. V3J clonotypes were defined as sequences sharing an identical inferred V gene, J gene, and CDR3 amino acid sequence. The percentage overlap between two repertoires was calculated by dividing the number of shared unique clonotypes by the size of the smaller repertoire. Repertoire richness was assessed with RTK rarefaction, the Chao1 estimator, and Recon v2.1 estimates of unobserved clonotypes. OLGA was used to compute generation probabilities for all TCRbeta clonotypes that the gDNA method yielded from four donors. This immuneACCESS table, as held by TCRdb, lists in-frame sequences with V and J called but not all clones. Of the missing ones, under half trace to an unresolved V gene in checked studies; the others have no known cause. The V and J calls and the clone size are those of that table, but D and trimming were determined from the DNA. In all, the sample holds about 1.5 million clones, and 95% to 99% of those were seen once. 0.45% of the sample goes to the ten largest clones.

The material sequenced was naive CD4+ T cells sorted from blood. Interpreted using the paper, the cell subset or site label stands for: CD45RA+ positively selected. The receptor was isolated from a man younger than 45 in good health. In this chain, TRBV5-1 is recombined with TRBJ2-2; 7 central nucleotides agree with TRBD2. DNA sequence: TGCGCCAGCAATGTTGCGGGAGAGGTCGGGGAGCTGTTTTTT. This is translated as CASNVAGEVGELFF.